A single sample is the source of the 14 T cell receptor beta chains below, sequenced in a study of cytomegalovirus exposure and HLA in healthy donors. In the PCR, 60 Vbeta and 13 Jbeta primers were used. TCRdb keeps only in-frame clones here, not all; method: immunoSEQ multiplex PCR. Among 150,000 to 200,000 clones listed, approximately 80% were seen once. Sequencing used PBMCs. These TCRs come from a man aged 35 to 55 in good health and CMV-seropositive.

The rearrangement links TRBV6-1 to TRBJ2-1; 8 bases map to TRBD2. This CDR3 contains 16 residues. V was pared by 2 bases and J by 1 base, with 4 bases of the junction left unmatched. Looked up from germline, CDR1 is MNHNS and CDR2 is SASEGT. CDR3 amino acids: CASSESGGASYNEQFF. The CDR3 DNA follows: TGTGCCAGCAGTGAAAGCGGGGGCGCGTCCTACAATGAGCAGTTCTTC.

The chain uses TRBV27 and TRBJ2-1; tentatively, D is TRBD2 (7 bases). CDR1 and CDR2 (germline): MNHEY, SMNVEV (reference sequence). This CDR3 is 15 amino acids long. V was trimmed by 1 base and J by 2 bases, leaving 9 bases between them. Here the CDR3 DNA reads TGTGCCAGCAGTTTATTGCGGGGGCCCTACAATGAGCAGTTCTTC. Protein: CASSLLRGPYNEQFF.

The chain joins TRBV4-1 to TRBJ2-7; 14 nucleotides match TRBD2. V lost 3 bases, J lost 6 bases, and 7 bases stayed unmatched. Germline CDR1 reads MGHRA; CDR2 reads YSYEKL. The CDR3 is made up of 16 amino acids. CDR3 in DNA: TGCGCCAGCAGCCAGGAAGGGGGACTAGCGGGAGTCGAGCAGTACTTC. This codes for CASSQEGGLAGVEQYF.

In DNA form, the CDR3 reads TGTGCCAGCACAGGCGCTGGGTATAATTCACCCCTCCACTTT. Translating gives CASTGAGYNSPLHF. V and J are TRBV6-1 and TRBJ1-6, with D uncertain. Germline V lookup: CDR1 MNHNS, CDR2 SASEGT. The V and J ends lost 7 bases and 4 bases respectively, with 11 bases between them. This CDR3 region has 14 residues.

The table lists this clone with a few counts. This sequence joins TRBV6-1 and TRBJ1-3; 7 bases align to TRBD1. The CDR3 has 15 amino acids. In germline, CDR1 is MNHNS, CDR2 SASEGT. The ends lost 7 bases at V and 1 base at J; junction bases unmatched: 7. In nucleotides, the CDR3 is TGTGCCAGCACCGGGACAGCCTCTTCTGGAAACACCATATATTTT. Its protein product is CASTGTASSGNTIYF.

In the case of this clone: A junction end diverges from the germline sequence, so it may reflect a read error. This specimen includes other DNA sequences encoding the same CDR3. The CDR3 DNA follows: TGCGCCAGCAGTTTGGGACAGGGAAATGAGCAGTTCTTC. This gives the protein CASSLGQGNEQFF. The V gene is TRBV5-1, the J gene TRBJ2-1; 9 bases fit TRBD1. Germline CDR1 SGHRS, CDR2 YFSETQ. The length of the CDR3 is 13 residues.

The chain is built from TRBV7-3 and TRBJ2-1, with 13 positions matching TRBD2. Per germline, CDR1 SGHTA and CDR2 FQGTGA. Trimming took 5 bases from V and 10 from J; bases not matched to a gene: 14. The CDR3 has 17 amino acids. The CDR3 loop is CASSPRGGTSGVEEQFF. Written as DNA, the CDR3 is TGTGCCAGCAGCCCGAGGGGTGGGACTAGCGGGGTAGAGGAGCAGTTCTTC.

The sample holds a few counts of this clone. CDR3 in DNA: TGTGCCAGCAGCGTAGGGGGAGGGGTGAATGAGCAGTTCTTC. Its translation: CASSVGGGVNEQFF. This chain joins TRBV9 and TRBJ2-1; 7 bases are shared with TRBD2. The CDR3 is 14 residues long. Losses at the gene ends were 0 bases for V and 7 bases for J; bases not matched to a gene: 4. Germline V CDR1 and CDR2: SGDLS, YYNGEE.

The CDR3 coding sequence is TGTGCCAGCAGTCGGGGGGACACAGATACGCAGTATTTT. It translates to CASSRGDTDTQYF. The chain couples TRBV6-1 to TRBJ2-3; 7 positions match TRBD2. The ends lost 5 bases at V and 2 bases at J; junction bases unmatched: 1. Germline-derived CDR1 and CDR2 are MNHNS and SASEGT. The CDR3 is made up of 13 amino acids.

The chain couples TRBV29-1 to TRBJ1-4; perhaps TRBD1 as D (6 bases). This CDR3 comprises 13 residues. Between the trimmed V and J ends, which lost 6 bases and 6 bases, there was a span of 14 bases. CDR1 is SQVTM, CDR2 ANQGSEA, per germline. The CDR3 loop is CSVGGGPDEKLFF. The DNA of the CDR3 is TGCAGCGTCGGGGGGGGGCCTGATGAAAAACTGTTTTTT. The full variable domain, its missing parts supplied by reference TRBV29-1 and TRBJ1-4, is SAVISQKPSRDICQRGTSLTIQCQVDSQVTMMFWYRQQPGQSLTLIATANQGSEATYESGFVIDKFPISRPNLTFSTLTVSNMSPEDSSIYLCSVGGGPDEKLFFGSGTQLSVL.

This chain connects TRBV19 to TRBJ2-2; D is uncertain. CDR3 size: 10 residues. V lost 7 bases and J lost 7, with 4 bases in between. Germline CDR1 reads LNHDA; CDR2 reads SQIVND (reference sequence). Written as DNA, the CDR3 is TGTGCCAGTAAGCACGGGGAGCTGTTTTTT. Protein product: CASKHGELFF.

The V gene is TRBV10-3, the J gene TRBJ2-3; 9 bases align to TRBD1. After removal of 5 bases from V and 2 bases from J, the junction contained 5 bases not matched to a gene. Germline loops: CDR1 ENHRY, CDR2 SYGVKD. CDR3 length equals 15 residues. CDR3 sequence reads: CAISTGQGDTDTQYF. The CDR3 nucleotides read TGTGCCATCAGTACGGGACAGGGCGACACAGATACGCAGTATTTT.

The V call is TRBV7-8, the J call TRBJ2-5; maybe TRBD1 (5 bases). The J call is doubtful: the DNA matches TRBJ2-7 better. The CDR3 consists of 15 residues. Germline V CDR1 and CDR2: SGHVS, FQNEAQ. The CDR3 coding sequence is TGTGCCAGCAGCCTCCTTTTGGGGCTCAACTACGAGCAGTACTTC. It yields the protein CASSLLLGLNYEQYF.

This chain connects TRBV10-3 to TRBJ1-5, with 10 bases matching TRBD1. The CDR3 contains 17 residues. The V and J ends lost 0 bases and 7 bases, in that order; junction bases with no gene match: 9. The V gene's germline CDR1 is ENHRY and CDR2 SYGVKD. CDR3: CAISESTGTGAMQPQHF. CDR3 sequence (DNA): TGTGCCATCAGTGAGTCGACGGGGACAGGGGCCATGCAGCCCCAGCATTTT.